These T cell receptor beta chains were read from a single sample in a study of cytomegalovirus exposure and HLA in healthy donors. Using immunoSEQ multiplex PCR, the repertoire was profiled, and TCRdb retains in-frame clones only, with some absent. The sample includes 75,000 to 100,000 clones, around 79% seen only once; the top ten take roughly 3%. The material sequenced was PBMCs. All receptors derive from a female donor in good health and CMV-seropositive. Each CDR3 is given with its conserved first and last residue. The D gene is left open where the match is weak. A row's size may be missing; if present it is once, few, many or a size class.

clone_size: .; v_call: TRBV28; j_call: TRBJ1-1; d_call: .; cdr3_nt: TGTGCCAGCAGTTTTGTGGACAGCCTGAACACTGAAGCTTTCTTT; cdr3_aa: CASSFVDSLNTEAFF
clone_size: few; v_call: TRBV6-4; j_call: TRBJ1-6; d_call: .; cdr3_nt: TGTGCCAGCAGACAGGGTGATAATTCACCCCTCCACTTT; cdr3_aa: CASRQGDNSPLHF
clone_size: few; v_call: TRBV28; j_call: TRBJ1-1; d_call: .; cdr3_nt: TGTGCCAGCAACGACGGGATGAACACTGAAGCTTTCTTT; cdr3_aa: CASNDGMNTEAFF
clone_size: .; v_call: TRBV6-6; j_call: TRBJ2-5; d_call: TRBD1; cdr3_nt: TGTGCCAGCAGCGCCCCCGACAGGGGGGGAGAGGAGACCCAGTACTTC; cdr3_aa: CASSAPDRGGEETQYF
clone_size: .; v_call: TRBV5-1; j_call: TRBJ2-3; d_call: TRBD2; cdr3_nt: TGCGCCAGCAGCTTTGGGCGGGGGGGCCAGTTAGATACGCAGTATTTT; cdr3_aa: CASSFGRGGQLDTQYF
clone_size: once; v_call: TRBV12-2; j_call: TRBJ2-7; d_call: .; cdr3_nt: TGTGCAAGTCGGCGGTTCCCATCCTACGAGCAGTACTTC; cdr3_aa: CASRRFPSYEQYF
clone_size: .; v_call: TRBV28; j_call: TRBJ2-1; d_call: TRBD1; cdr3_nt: TGTGCCAGCAGTGGACAGGGTAATAACAATGAGCAGTTCTTC; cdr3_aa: CASSGQGNNNEQFF
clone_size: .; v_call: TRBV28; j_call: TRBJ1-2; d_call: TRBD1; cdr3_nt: TGTGCCAGCAGACCAGGGGGTTCGCGTGGCTACACCTTC; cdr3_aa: CASRPGGSRGYTF
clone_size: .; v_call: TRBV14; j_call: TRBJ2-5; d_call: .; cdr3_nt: TGTGCCAGCAGCCAAGGGACAGTAGGGACCCAGTACTTC; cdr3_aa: CASSQGTVGTQYF
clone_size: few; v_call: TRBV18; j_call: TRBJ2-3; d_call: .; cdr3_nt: TGTGCCAGCTCAGCCAGGGAAGATACGCAGTATTTT; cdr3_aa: CASSAREDTQYF
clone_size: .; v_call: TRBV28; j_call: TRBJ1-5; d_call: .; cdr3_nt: TGTGCCAGCAGTTTAAGGGGCGGGGGCAATCAGCCCCAGCATTTT; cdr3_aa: CASSLRGGGNQPQHF
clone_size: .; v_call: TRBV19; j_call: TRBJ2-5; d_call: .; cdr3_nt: TGTGCCAGTAGTATCGGCACAGTGGAAGAGACCCAGTACTTC; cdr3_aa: CASSIGTVEETQYF
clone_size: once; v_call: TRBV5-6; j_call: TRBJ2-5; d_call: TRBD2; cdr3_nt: TGTGCCAGCAGCTTCGTTACTAGCGGGGGCCAAGAGACCCAGTACTTC; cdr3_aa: CASSFVTSGGQETQYF
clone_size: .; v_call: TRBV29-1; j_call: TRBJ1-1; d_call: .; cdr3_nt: TGCAGCGTTGCGACACAACCGAACACTGAAGCTTTCTTT; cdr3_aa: CSVATQPNTEAFF
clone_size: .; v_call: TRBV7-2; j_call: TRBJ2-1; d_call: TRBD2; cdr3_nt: TGTGCCAGCAGCGTTAGCGGGAATGTATACAATGAGCAGTTCTTC; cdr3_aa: CASSVSGNVYNEQFF
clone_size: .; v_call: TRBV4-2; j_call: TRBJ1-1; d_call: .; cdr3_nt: TGTGCCAGCAGCCCGAAGACAGGTGAGGACACTGAAGCTTTCTTT; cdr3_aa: CASSPKTGEDTEAFF
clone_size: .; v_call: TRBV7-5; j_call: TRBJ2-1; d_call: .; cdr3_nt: TGTGCCAGAAGCTTACCCCTTCGACTAGCGGGGGGAAAAAATGAGCAGTTCTTC; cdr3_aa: CARSLPLRLAGGKNEQFF
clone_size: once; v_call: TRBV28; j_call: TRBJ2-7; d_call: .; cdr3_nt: TGTGCCAGCACCTCTACCTACGAGCAGTACTTC; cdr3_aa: CASTSTYEQYF
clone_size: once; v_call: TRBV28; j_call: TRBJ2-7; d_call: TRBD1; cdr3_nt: TGTGCCAGCAGTCGAGACAGGGGGCTCTACGAGCAGTACTTC; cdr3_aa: CASSRDRGLYEQYF
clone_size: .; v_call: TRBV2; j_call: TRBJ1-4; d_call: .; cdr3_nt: TGTGCCAGCAGTGAGGAGGGAGTTAAGGGAAAACTGTTTTTT; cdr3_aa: CASSEEGVKGKLFF
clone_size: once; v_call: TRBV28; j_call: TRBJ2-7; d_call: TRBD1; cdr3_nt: TGTGCCAGCGGCTTTCCCCCCTCGGGACACAGGGGGATCGAGCAGTACTTC; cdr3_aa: CASGFPPSGHRGIEQYF
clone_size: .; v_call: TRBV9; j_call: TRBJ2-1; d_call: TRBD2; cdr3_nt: TGTGCCAGCAGCCCCATCGGGGGGGCCCTTGAAGGGCAGTTCTTC; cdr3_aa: CASSPIGGALEGQFF
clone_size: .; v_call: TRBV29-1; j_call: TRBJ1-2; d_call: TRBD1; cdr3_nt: TGCAGCGTTGGGGGTGTGGCAGGGGGCTATGGCTACACCTTC; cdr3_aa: CSVGGVAGGYGYTF
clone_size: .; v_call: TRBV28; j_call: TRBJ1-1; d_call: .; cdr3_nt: TGTGCCAGCAGCCTCAGGGGTTCAGTGACTGAAGCTTTCTTT; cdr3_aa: CASSLRGSVTEAFF
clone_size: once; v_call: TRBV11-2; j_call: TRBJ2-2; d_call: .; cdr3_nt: TGTGCCAGCCCCCAGCAGTTAGCTAGTAACACCGGGGAGCTGTTTTTT; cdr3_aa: CASPQQLASNTGELFF
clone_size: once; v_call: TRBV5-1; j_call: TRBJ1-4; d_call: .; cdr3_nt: TGCGCCAGCAGCCCGGGGGGAGGCCAGGCTGAAAAACTGTTTTTT; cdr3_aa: CASSPGGGQAEKLFF
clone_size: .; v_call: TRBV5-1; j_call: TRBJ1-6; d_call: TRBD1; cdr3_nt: TGCGCCAGCAGCTTTCCGGACAGGGGGCCTTCACCCCTCCACTTT; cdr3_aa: CASSFPDRGPSPLHF
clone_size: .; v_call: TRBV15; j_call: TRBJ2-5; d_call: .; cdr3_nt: TGTGCCACCAGCTTGACTAAGGCGGAGACCCAGTACTTC; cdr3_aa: CATSLTKAETQYF
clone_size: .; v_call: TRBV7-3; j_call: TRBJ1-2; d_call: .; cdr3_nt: TGTGCCAGCAGCTTAAAGAGCTTTTATGGCTACACCTTC; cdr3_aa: CASSLKSFYGYTF
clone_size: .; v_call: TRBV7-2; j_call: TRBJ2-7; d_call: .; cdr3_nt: TGTGCCAGCAGCTTAGGTTCCCAGACCTACGAGCAGTACTTC; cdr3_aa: CASSLGSQTYEQYF
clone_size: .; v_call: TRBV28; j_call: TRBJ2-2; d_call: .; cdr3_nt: TGTGCCAGTTACGCAGGGGTCACCGGGGAGCTGTTTTTT; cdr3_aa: CASYAGVTGELFF
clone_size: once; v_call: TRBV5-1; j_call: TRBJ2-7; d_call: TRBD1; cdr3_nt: TGCGCCAGCAGCTCCGGGACAGGGGGCAACTACGAGCAGTACTTC; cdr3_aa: CASSSGTGGNYEQYF
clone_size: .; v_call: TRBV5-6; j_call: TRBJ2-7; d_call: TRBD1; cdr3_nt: TGTGCCAGCAGGAACCCGGGACAGGGGTACGAGCAGTACTTC; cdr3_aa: CASRNPGQGYEQYF
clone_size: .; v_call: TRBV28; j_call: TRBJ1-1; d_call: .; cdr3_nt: TGTGCCAGCAGTTTATCCGACCGAGGAACTGAAGCTTTCTTT; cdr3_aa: CASSLSDRGTEAFF
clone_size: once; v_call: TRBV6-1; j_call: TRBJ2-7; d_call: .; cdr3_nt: TGTGCCAGCAGTCCTAAGGACAGCTCCTACGAGCAGTACTTC; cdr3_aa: CASSPKDSSYEQYF
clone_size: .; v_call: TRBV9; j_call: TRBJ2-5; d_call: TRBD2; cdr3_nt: TGTGCCAGCAGCGTCCTAGCGGGGGGGACTCAAGAGACCCAGTACTTC; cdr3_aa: CASSVLAGGTQETQYF
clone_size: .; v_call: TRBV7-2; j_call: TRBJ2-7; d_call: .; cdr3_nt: TGTGCCAGCAGCTTTTCTGCAGACTACGAGCAGTACTTC; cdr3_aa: CASSFSADYEQYF
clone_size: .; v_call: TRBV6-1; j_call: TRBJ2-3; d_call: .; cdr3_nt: TGTGCCAGCAGGCCACCAGGCGCAGATACGCAGTATTTT; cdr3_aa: CASRPPGADTQYF
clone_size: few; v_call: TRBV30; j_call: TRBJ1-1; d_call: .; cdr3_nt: TGTGCCACGACAGGAGCGATGAACACTGAAGCTTTCTTT; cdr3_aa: CATTGAMNTEAFF
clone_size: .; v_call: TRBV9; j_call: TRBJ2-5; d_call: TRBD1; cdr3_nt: TGTGCCAGCAGCGCAGGCCCGGGACAGGGACAAGAGACCCAGTACTTC; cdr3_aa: CASSAGPGQGQETQYF
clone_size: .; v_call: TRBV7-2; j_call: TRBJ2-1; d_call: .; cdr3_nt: TGTGCCAGCAGCTTAGGGCTAGCGAGGTACAATGAGCAGTTCTTC; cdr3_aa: CASSLGLARYNEQFF
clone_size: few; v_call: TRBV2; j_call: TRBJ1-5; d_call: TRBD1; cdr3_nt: TGTGCCAGCAGTGAAGGACAGGGAGGCAATCAGCCCCAGCATTTT; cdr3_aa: CASSEGQGGNQPQHF
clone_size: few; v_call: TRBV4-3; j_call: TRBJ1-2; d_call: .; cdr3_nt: TGCGCCAGCAGCCTTTTAGGTGAACAGAATCTCTATGGCTACACCTTC; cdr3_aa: CASSLLGEQNLYGYTF
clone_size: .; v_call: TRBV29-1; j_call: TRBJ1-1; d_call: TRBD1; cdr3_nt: TGCAGCGTCGGGGACAGGGGGTCCACTGAAGCTTTCTTT; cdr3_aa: CSVGDRGSTEAFF
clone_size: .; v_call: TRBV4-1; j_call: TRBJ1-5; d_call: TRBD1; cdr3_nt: TGCGCCAGCAGCCATCAGGGGGATCAGCCCCAGCATTTT; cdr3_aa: CASSHQGDQPQHF
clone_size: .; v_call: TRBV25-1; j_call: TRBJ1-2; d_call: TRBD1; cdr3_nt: TGTGCCAGCAAAAGGCCAGGGGGCGCCTATGGCTACACCTTC; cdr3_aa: CASKRPGGAYGYTF
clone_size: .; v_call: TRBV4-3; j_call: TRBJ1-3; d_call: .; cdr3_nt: TGCGCCAGCAGCCAAGAGTGGTCCAGGGCTGGAAACACCATATATTTT; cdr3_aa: CASSQEWSRAGNTIYF
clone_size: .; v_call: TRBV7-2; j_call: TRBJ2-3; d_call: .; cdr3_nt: TGTGCCAGCAGCTTAGACTACTCACCGATCACAGATACGCAGTATTTT; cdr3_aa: CASSLDYSPITDTQYF
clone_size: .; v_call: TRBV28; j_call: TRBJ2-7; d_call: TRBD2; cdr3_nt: TGTGCCAGCAGGCGTCGGGGGGGCTCCTACGAGCAGTACTTC; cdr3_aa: CASRRRGGSYEQYF
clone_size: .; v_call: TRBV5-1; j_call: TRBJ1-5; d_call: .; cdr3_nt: TGCGCCAGCAGCTTGGAGCCCGGCAATCAGCCCCAGCATTTT; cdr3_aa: CASSLEPGNQPQHF
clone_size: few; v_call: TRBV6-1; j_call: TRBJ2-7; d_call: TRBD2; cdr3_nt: TGTGCCAGCAGTACTAGCGGGTCTTACGAGCAGTACTTC; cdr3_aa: CASSTSGSYEQYF